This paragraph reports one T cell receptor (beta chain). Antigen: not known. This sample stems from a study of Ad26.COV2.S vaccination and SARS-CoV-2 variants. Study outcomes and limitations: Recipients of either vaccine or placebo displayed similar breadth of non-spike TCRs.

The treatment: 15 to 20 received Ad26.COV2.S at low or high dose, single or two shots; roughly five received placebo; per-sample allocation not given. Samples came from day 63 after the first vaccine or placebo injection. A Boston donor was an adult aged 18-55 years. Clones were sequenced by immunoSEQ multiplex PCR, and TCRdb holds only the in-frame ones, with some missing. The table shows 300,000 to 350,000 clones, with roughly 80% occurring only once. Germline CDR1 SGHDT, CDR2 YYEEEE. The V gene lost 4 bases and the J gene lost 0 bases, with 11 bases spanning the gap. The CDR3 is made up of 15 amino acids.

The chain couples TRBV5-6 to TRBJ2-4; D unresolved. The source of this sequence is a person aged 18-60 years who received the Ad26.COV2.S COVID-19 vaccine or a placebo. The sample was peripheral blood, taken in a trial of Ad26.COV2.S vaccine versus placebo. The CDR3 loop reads CASSPVLGAKNIQYF. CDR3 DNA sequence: TGTGCCAGCAGCCCGGTCCTAGGAGCCAAAAACATTCAGTACTTC.